This TCR beta chain was profiled in a study of blood T cells in healthy people across ages. Notes on the study in general: The diversity estimates, figures obtained from one million T cells, were considered underestimates.

V was clipped by 5 bases and J by 5 bases, with 20 bases between them. Per the germline V gene, CDR1 is MNHEY and CDR2 is SMNVEV (reference sequence). The CDR3 contains 16 residues. This clonotype has only a few counts. What it recognizes is unknown. For the second PCR, which ran for about 6 to 11 cycles, a sample-barcoded 5' primer and a J-beta primer mix were used. Each CDR3 protein gets one entry after TCRdb re-called the 5' RACE reads with MiXCR. This sample yields approximately 850,000 distinct CDR3 sequences, of which over 45% are seen a single time; roughly 22% belongs to the top ten. The clonotype originates from a man aged 25 to 45 in good health. Sequencing was done on a sample of blood. The V call is TRBV27, the J call TRBJ2-3; D might be TRBD2 (6 bases). The CDR3 reads CASSPEAILEGDTQYF. The CDR3 DNA follows: TGTGCCAGCAGTCCCGAAGCGATCCTGGAGGGAGATACGCAGTATTTT.